One and the same sample provided the 24 T cell receptor beta chains below, sequenced in a study of shared clonotypes between healthy human individuals. Measured with immunoSEQ multiplex PCR; TCRdb has only the in-frame clones, and not every one. In the table there are some 2.4 million clones, approximately 93% of which are singletons. Specimen: naive CD4+ T cells from PBMCs. Subset meaning: CD45RA+ positively selected. The receptors were sampled from a man between 18 and 29 years old in good health. Some clones in this sample may be carry-over from other donors' samples.

The chain uses TRBV11-1 and TRBJ2-1; D not resolved. The CDR3 has 13 residues. V dropped 6 bases and J dropped 7 bases, with 13 bases sitting between them. Germline CDR1 SGHAT, CDR2 FQDESV (reference sequence). The CDR3, as DNA: TGTGCCAGCAGGGATAGCCCCCAAAATGAGCAGTTCTTC. The encoded protein is CASRDSPQNEQFF.

As concerns this clone: This sample also contains other DNA sequences that code for the same CDR3. The genes are TRBV11-2 and TRBJ1-1; unclear D gene. Germline lookup yields CDR1 SGHAT and CDR2 FQNNGV. The CDR3 runs to 13 residues. V was pared by 3 bases and J by 1 base, with 6 bases between. The CDR3 loop is CASSLGRNTEAFF. The CDR3 DNA follows: TGTGCCAGCAGCTTGGGTAGGAACACTGAAGCTTTCTTT.

V usage is TRBV7-2 and J usage is TRBJ2-1; 13 nucleotides match TRBD2. CDR1 and CDR2 (germline): SGHTA, FQGNSA. V lost 3 bases and J lost 5; bases outside the gene matches: 4. The CDR3 is 16 residues long. CDR3 nucleotide sequence: TGTGCCAGCAGCTTCGGGACTAGCGGGATCAACAATGAGCAGTTCTTC. Protein: CASSFGTSGINNEQFF.

This chain links TRBV2 with TRBJ2-7, with D possibly matching TRBD1 (5 bases). The germline CDR1 and CDR2 sequences are SNHLY and FYNNEI. V was clipped by 1 base and J by 1 base, with 5 bases between them. The CDR3 totals 13 residues. The CDR3 coding sequence is TGTGCCAGCAGTGAAGACAGGTCCTACGAGCAGTACTTC. Protein sequence: CASSEDRSYEQYF.

This chain joins TRBV9 and TRBJ1-2, with TRBD1 identical over 7 bases. Germline CDR1 SGDLS, CDR2 YYNGEE. The V gene end was trimmed by 3 bases and the J gene end by 0 bases; junction bases not matched to a gene: 5. This CDR3 is 15 amino acids long. In DNA, the CDR3 is TGTGCCAGCAGCGCGCGGACAGGACCTAACTATGGCTACACCTTC. Its translation is CASSARTGPNYGYTF.

This clone came up a few times. The sample has other DNA sequences that encode this CDR3 too. The V gene is TRBV6-5, the J gene TRBJ1-1; D is unclear. V was pared by 2 bases and J by 1 base, with 11 bases between. The CDR3 loop spans 15 amino acids. In germline, CDR1 is MNHEY, CDR2 SVGAGI. CDR3 protein: CASSYVGLGNTEAFF. The CDR3 DNA follows: TGTGCCAGCAGTTACGTAGGGTTGGGGAACACTGAAGCTTTCTTT.

This clone was observed a single time. J is TRBJ2-1 and V is TRBV30, with D possibly TRBD2 on 6 matching bases. V lost 0 bases to trimming and J lost 6 bases, with 9 bases between them. In germline, CDR1 is GTSNPN, CDR2 SVGIG (reference sequence). CDR3 length equals 13 residues. CDR3 sequence: CAWSVISGNEQFF. The CDR3 DNA follows: TGTGCCTGGAGTGTAATTAGCGGCAATGAGCAGTTCTTC.

As to this clone: The same CDR3 arises from other DNA sequences in this sample as well. The CDR3 region is CASSVGTSVYNEQFF. For the CDR3, the DNA is TGTGCCAGCAGCGTAGGGACTAGCGTATACAATGAGCAGTTCTTC. The chain couples TRBV9 to TRBJ2-1; 9 bases are a match to TRBD2. This CDR3 is 15 amino acids long. Germline-derived CDR1 and CDR2 are SGDLS and YYNGEE. Germline trimming cut 0 bases from V and 4 bases from J; bases unmatched to any gene: 2.

This clone was observed a single time. This chain joins TRBV11-2 and TRBJ2-1, with D possibly matching TRBD2 (8 bases). V lost 5 bases to trimming and J lost 9 bases, with 20 bases between them. The CDR3 consists of 15 residues. Germline V gene sequence: CDR1 SGHAT, CDR2 FQNNGV. In DNA, the CDR3 is TGTGCCAGCAGCCCGACTAGCGTACAGGGGAGTGAGCAGTTCTTC. It translates to CASSPTSVQGSEQFF.

The CDR3 loop is CASSDGTVNEKLFF. The CDR3 DNA is TGCGCCAGCAGTGACGGGACAGTTAATGAAAAACTGTTTTTT. The rearrangement uses TRBV5-1 and TRBJ1-4; 7 nucleotides line up with TRBD1. CDR1 is SGHRS and CDR2 is YFSETQ in the germline V gene. V lost 5 bases, J lost 4 bases, and 5 bases stayed unmatched. There are 14 residues in the CDR3.

The chain employs TRBV5-1 and TRBJ2-7, with 8 bases identical to TRBD2. The CDR3 sequence is 14 residues long. Per germline, CDR1 SGHRS and CDR2 YFSETQ. J was trimmed by 3 bases and V by 5 bases; bases with no gene match: 7. The DNA of the CDR3 is TGCGCCAGCAGATTAGGTAGCGGGATCTACGAGCAGTACTTC. Encoded protein: CASRLGSGIYEQYF.

This clone was seen once. The chain joins TRBV7-2 to TRBJ2-7; unclear D gene. Germline V gene data show CDR1 as SGHTA and CDR2 as FQGNSA. V was cut by 2 bases and J by 7 bases, with 9 bases left in between. The length of the CDR3 is 12 residues. In DNA form, the CDR3 reads TGTGCCAGCAGCTTATTAAAACGGGAGCAGTACTTC. Amino acid sequence: CASSLLKREQYF.

In DNA, the CDR3 is TGCGCCAGCAGCCGAACTAGACTAACAGATACGCAGTATTTT. This gives the protein CASSRTRLTDTQYF. This chain connects TRBV5-1 to TRBJ2-3; D may be TRBD2 (5 bases). From germline, CDR1 is SGHRS and CDR2 YFSETQ. The CDR3 length is 14 residues. With 4 bases removed from V and 3 bases from J, the gap between germline ends came to 12 bases.

The chain is built from TRBV6-5 and TRBJ2-7, with 12 positions matching TRBD1. This CDR3 contains 15 residues. J was trimmed by 5 bases and V by 2 bases; bases with no gene match: 4. Germline CDR1 MNHEY, CDR2 SVGAGI. The CDR3: CASSYGGTGGDEQYF. CDR3 DNA sequence: TGTGCCAGCAGTTACGGTGGGACAGGGGGCGACGAGCAGTACTTC.

The rearrangement uses TRBV19 and TRBJ1-5; D not certain. The CDR3 is made up of 17 amino acids. V lost 6 bases, J lost 0 bases, and 18 bases lay in between. The germline V gene has CDR1 LNHDA and CDR2 SQIVND (reference sequence). This CDR3 is CASRSGLGYISNQPQHF. The CDR3, as DNA: TGTGCCAGTAGAAGTGGCCTGGGGTATATTAGCAATCAGCCCCAGCATTTT. The entire variable domain, with the rest obtained from reference TRBV19 and TRBJ1-5, is as follows: DGGITQSPKYLFRKEGQNVTLSCEQNLNHDAMYWYRQDPGQGLRLIYYSQIVNDFQKGDIAEGYSVSREKKESFPLTVTSAQKNPTAFYLCASRSGLGYISNQPQHFGDGTRLSIL.

V is TRBV6-5 and J is TRBJ2-7, with D maybe TRBD2 (7 bases). The CDR3 length is 14 residues. V lost 6 bases, J lost 2 bases, and 14 bases lay in between. Germline values: CDR1 MNHEY, CDR2 SVGAGI. CDR3 nucleotides: TGTGCCAGCAGGAGGGGGGGGATCGCCTACGAGCAGTACTTC. It codes for CASRRGGIAYEQYF.

The chain combines TRBV19 with TRBJ1-5, with 7 bases aligning to TRBD1. CDR1 is LNHDA and CDR2 is SQIVND in the germline V gene (reference sequence). CDR3 length: 17 amino acids. After removal of 4 bases from V and 1 base from J, the junction contained 10 bases not matched to a gene. The CDR3, as DNA: TGTGCCAGTAGTACCATTCAATCAGGGGGGAGCAATCAGCCCCAGCATTTT. It encodes CASSTIQSGGSNQPQHF.

The chain recombines TRBV28 with TRBJ2-7, with D perhaps TRBD2 (5 bases). The CDR3 has 15 amino acids. Trimming removed 1 base from V and 0 bases from J, with 10 bases in between. The germline V gene encodes CDR1 MDHEN and CDR2 SYDVKM. CDR3 DNA sequence: TGTGCCAGCAGTTTATCGCTAGCCTACTCCTACGAGCAGTACTTC. It yields the protein CASSLSLAYSYEQYF.

V and J are TRBV5-1 and TRBJ1-1; 7 bases line up with TRBD1. Trimming took 4 bases from V and 5 from J; bases not matched to a gene: 14. The CDR3 is 16 residues long. Germline loops: CDR1 SGHRS, CDR2 YFSETQ. CDR3 DNA: TGCGCCAGCAGCCCGGGACAGCTCGACTCTTTAACTGAAGCTTTCTTT. Its protein is CASSPGQLDSLTEAFF.

The V gene is TRBV4-2, the J gene TRBJ2-7, with D maybe TRBD2 (6 bases). Germline loops: CDR1 LGHNA, CDR2 YNFKEQ. Deletions cut 3 bases from V and 4 bases from J, with 22 bases between. The CDR3 is made up of 17 amino acids. The CDR3 spells CASSHSKWREGKYEQYF. CDR3 nucleotide sequence: TGTGCCAGCAGCCACTCCAAATGGAGGGAAGGGAAGTACGAGCAGTACTTC.

This sequence joins TRBV6-6 and TRBJ2-7; no clear D gene. The CDR3 is 14 amino acids. Germline V gives CDR1 MNHNY, CDR2 SVGAGI (reference sequence). The ends were cut back, 10 bases at V and 2 bases at J, with 18 bases in the middle. DNA for the CDR3: TGTGCCATAAGGGCGAATGGGGATACCTACGAGCAGTACTTC. Translation gives CAIRANGDTYEQYF.

With respect to this clone: This CDR3 is also generated by other DNA sequences in the sample. V and J are TRBV27 and TRBJ2-7; tentative D call: TRBD1 (5 bases). Germline assignment: CDR1 MNHEY and CDR2 SMNVEV (reference sequence). Trimming cost V 2 bases and J 2 bases, with 10 bases left between them. The CDR3 covers 14 residues. The CDR3 loop is CASSLRGRAYEQYF. In nucleotides, the CDR3 is TGTGCCAGCAGTTTAAGGGGTCGAGCCTACGAGCAGTACTTC.

This chain connects TRBV18 to TRBJ1-1, with D tentatively TRBD1 (6 bases). Germline V gene data show CDR1 as KGHSH and CDR2 as LQKENI. The CDR3 runs 16 residues. Trimming removed 3 bases at V and 4 bases at J, with 18 bases between. CDR3 nucleotide sequence: TGTGCCAGCTCACCGCAACAAGGGGGGGCGGTCACTGAAGCTTTCTTT. Its translation is CASSPQQGGAVTEAFF.

The rearrangement uses TRBV6-6 and TRBJ2-1, with TRBD2 matching over 14 bases. This CDR3 region has 14 residues. Germline V CDR1 and CDR2: MNHNY, SVGAGI (reference sequence). Trimming took 6 bases from V and 7 from J; bases not matched to a gene: 2. CDR3 residues: CASRTSGRANEQFF. Here the CDR3 DNA reads TGTGCCAGCAGGACTAGCGGGAGGGCAAATGAGCAGTTCTTC.